This T cell receptor (beta chain) was captured in a study of cytomegalovirus exposure and HLA in healthy donors. On the study more broadly: Ancestry clustering placed about 86% of more than 350 genotyped donors in the Caucasian-associated cluster. Study observations and caveats: Cytomegalovirus-associated status was assigned to 164 TCR beta chains.

From germline, CDR1 is MNHEY and CDR2 SVGAGI. This CDR3 has 10 residues. The V and J ends lost 11 bases and 2 bases respectively, with 7 bases between them. Primers: 60 Vbeta forward and 13 Jbeta reverse. Sequencing used immunoSEQ multiplex PCR; TCRdb keeps in-frame clones, though not all of them. The sample's table shows some 110,000 clones. A note on this clone: Its specificity is unknown.

This TCR was sampled from a young man in good health and CMV-seronegative. The chain couples TRBV6-5 to TRBJ2-7, with unresolved D. What was sequenced was PBMCs. The CDR3 is CAVGPYEQYF. The CDR3 nucleotides read TGTGCCGTCGGTCCCTACGAGCAGTACTTC.